This T cell receptor beta chain was obtained from a study of blood T cell repertoires in COVID-19. Whole-study context: Spain, Italy and the United States supplied samples that represented acute and convalescent COVID-19. Sources were T cells, B-cell-depleted T cells, or PBMCs; the material itself was cDNA or gDNA.

Adults between roughly 18 and 90 years of age took part from 20 to 25 US areas. Clinical history as reported by participants underpinned cohort assignment. Assay: immunoSEQ multiplex PCR; the TCRdb copy retains only in-frame clones and omits some. The repertoire includes 310,000 or so clones, roughly 87% of them detected once, and 8% to 9.5% sits in the top ten. Germline V gene data show CDR1 as ENHRY and CDR2 as SYGVKD. The CDR3 loop spans 14 amino acids. V was cut by 8 bases and J by 1 base, with 14 bases left in between. V gene TRBV10-3 combines with J gene TRBJ1-1, with D hard to call. The TCR sequence derives from a young woman who had recovered from COVID-19. Sample: PBMCs or T cells enriched from blood (not recorded which). CDR3 DNA: TGTGCCATCGGACTGGACGGCCAGAACACTGAAGCTTTCTTT. Amino acid sequence: CAIGLDGQNTEAFF.